The 15 T cell receptor beta chains below were found in one sample sequenced in a study of shared clonotypes between healthy human individuals. Sequencing was performed with immunoSEQ multiplex PCR; in TCRdb, only in-frame clones are kept and a portion is missing. The table has over 2 million clones, 80% to 95% seen once; the top ten hold approximately 0.4%. The sample taken for sequencing was naive CD4+ T cells from PBMCs. Subset indicated: CD45RA+ positively selected. The receptors shown here come from a man younger than 35 in good health. Some clones in this sample may be carry-over from other donors' samples.

J is TRBJ1-4 and V is TRBV5-1, with D maybe TRBD1 (5 bases). The CDR3 loop spans 17 amino acids. The V end was cut by 0 bases, the J end by 0 bases, with 12 bases between. Germline loops: CDR1 SGHRS, CDR2 YFSETQ. The CDR3 DNA reads TGCGCCAGCAGCTTGGACCCTCCGACAGCAACTAATGAAAAACTGTTTTTT. Encoded protein: CASSLDPPTATNEKLFF.

On this clone itself: This sample also contains other DNA sequences that code for the same CDR3. The chain links TRBV5-1 to TRBJ2-1; the match to TRBD2 covers 7 bases. Trimming removed 0 bases from V and 1 base from J; junction bases left unmatched: 4. The germline gives CDR1 SGHRS, CDR2 YFSETQ. The CDR3 length is 16 residues. CDR3 sequence reads: CASSLVPSGSYNEQFF. The CDR3 nucleotides are TGCGCCAGCAGCTTGGTGCCTAGCGGATCCTACAATGAGCAGTTCTTC.

The chain links TRBV5-1 to TRBJ2-2; D not certain. The length of the CDR3 is 16 residues. Trimming cost V 1 base and J 0 bases, with 10 bases left between them. The germline CDR1 and CDR2 sequences are SGHRS and YFSETQ. The CDR3 DNA is TGCGCCAGCAGCTTGATAGGGCAGACGAACACCGGGGAGCTGTTTTTT. It specifies CASSLIGQTNTGELFF. The variable domain in full, with the rest retrieved from reference TRBV5-1 and TRBJ2-2, is KAGVTQTPRYLIKTRGQQVTLSCSPISGHRSVSWYQQTPGQGLQFLFEYFSETQRNKGNFPGRFSGRQFSNSRSEMNVSTLELGDSALYLCASSLIGQTNTGELFFGEGSRLTVL.

Of note for this clone: Other DNA sequences from this sample encode an identical CDR3 as well. This chain links TRBV19 with TRBJ1-5; D is ambiguous. This CDR3 spans 14 amino acids. V was cut by 3 bases and J by 2 bases, with 8 bases left in between. Germline V gene lookup returns CDR1 LNHDA and CDR2 SQIVND (reference sequence). The CDR3 loop reads CASSIRGGNQPQHF. Written as DNA, the CDR3 is TGTGCCAGTAGTATTCGGGGAGGCAATCAGCCCCAGCATTTT.

The genes are TRBV9 and TRBJ2-1; TRBD2 aligns across 11 bases. The CDR3 has 16 residues. V trimming: 4 bases; J trimming: 9 bases; junction bases outside the gene matches: 12. In germline, CDR1 is SGDLS, CDR2 YYNGEE. CDR3 residues: CASSLMGTSGLSEQFF. The CDR3, as DNA: TGTGCCAGCAGCCTTATGGGGACTAGCGGTTTAAGTGAGCAGTTCTTC.

The genes are TRBV19 and TRBJ2-3; 10 bases match TRBD2. Looked up from germline, CDR1 is LNHDA and CDR2 is SQIVND (reference sequence). CDR3 size: 18 residues. V lost 1 base to trimming and J lost 9 bases; unmatched junction nucleotides: 16. The CDR3 DNA reads as TGTGCCAGTAGTATAGGGGACCTAAGGAGCGGGAGGGTCAACACGCAGTATTTT. Its protein is CASSIGDLRSGRVNTQYF.

The chain is built from TRBV7-2 and TRBJ2-7, with 9 bases fitting TRBD1. Trimming cost V 1 base and J 4 bases; bases outside gene matches: 8. The CDR3 is made up of 16 amino acids. From germline, CDR1 is SGHTA and CDR2 FQGNSA. The CDR3 DNA is TGTGCCAGCAGCTTAGGGGGGGCACAGGGGGCTTACGAGCAGTACTTC. This codes for CASSLGGAQGAYEQYF. The variable domain in full, with the rest retrieved from reference TRBV7-2 and TRBJ2-7, is GAGVSQSPSNKVTEKGKDVELRCDPISGHTALYWYRQSLGQGLEFLIYFQGNSAPDKSGLPSDRFSAERTGGSVSTLTIQRTQQEDSAVYLCASSLGGAQGAYEQYFGPGTRLTVT.

The rearrangement links TRBV2 to TRBJ1-2; D not certain. The CDR3 sequence is 14 residues long. Germline values: CDR1 SNHLY, CDR2 FYNNEI. V was pared by 6 bases and J by 1 base, with 12 bases between. Here the CDR3 DNA reads TGTGCCAGCAGCGAAAGGAGCATTAACTATGGCTACACCTTC. It encodes CASSERSINYGYTF.

The chain combines TRBV18 with TRBJ1-5; no firm D call. V gave up 0 bases and J gave up 6 bases, with 6 bases separating them. Germline CDR1 is KGHSH and CDR2 is LQKENI. The CDR3 spans 13 residues. The CDR3 is CASSPPWGQPQHF. The DNA of the CDR3 is TGTGCCAGCTCACCACCGTGGGGTCAGCCCCAGCATTTT.

This clone appeared a single time. The genes are TRBV5-1 and TRBJ2-7; D is uncertain. CDR3 length: 14 amino acids. Trimming took off 0 bases at V and 1 base at J, with 8 bases between the two ends. Germline assignment: CDR1 SGHRS and CDR2 YFSETQ. The CDR3 protein is CASSLAVYSYEQYF. The CDR3, as DNA: TGCGCCAGCAGCTTGGCCGTCTATTCCTACGAGCAGTACTTC.

The chain recombines TRBV5-6 with TRBJ2-1, with D possibly matching TRBD1 (6 bases). This CDR3 region has 16 residues. Between the trimmed V and J ends, which lost 1 base and 6 bases, there was a span of 17 bases. The germline V gene has CDR1 SGHDT and CDR2 YYEEEE. CDR3 bases: TGTGCCAGCAGCTTGCGACAGGCGCTGAAGGGCAATGAGCAGTTCTTC. It encodes CASSLRQALKGNEQFF.

This clone was seen only once. The CDR3 protein is CASSAQGARQETQYF. The CDR3 region has the DNA TGTGCCAGCAGCGCACAGGGGGCTAGACAAGAGACCCAGTACTTC. The chain recombines TRBV9 with TRBJ2-5; TRBD1 matches 9 bases. The CDR3 loop spans 15 amino acids. CDR1 is SGDLS and CDR2 is YYNGEE in the germline V gene. The trim removed 3 bases at V and 2 bases at J, leaving 5 bases unmatched.

V gene TRBV19 combines with J gene TRBJ2-2; the match to TRBD1 covers 8 bases. This CDR3 has 15 amino acids. V was clipped by 2 bases and J by 4 bases; unmatched bases: 3. Looked up from germline, CDR1 is LNHDA and CDR2 is SQIVND (reference sequence). The CDR3 DNA reads TGTGCCAGTAGTATACACAGGGGGGCCACCGGGGAGCTGTTTTTT. Translation: CASSIHRGATGELFF.

As concerns this clone: This same CDR3 is encoded by further DNA sequences in the sample. The chain is built from TRBV6-5 and TRBJ1-5; tentative D call: TRBD1 (6 bases). The V and J ends lost 4 bases and 4 bases respectively, with 11 bases between them. Germline-derived CDR1 and CDR2 are MNHEY and SVGAGI. The CDR3 loop spans 14 amino acids. The CDR3 region has the DNA TGTGCCAGCAGTTTGCTCCAGGGGAATCAGCCCCAGCATTTT. This sequence encodes CASSLLQGNQPQHF.

This clone was counted a few times. The chain is built from TRBV28 and TRBJ1-1, with 8 bases that match TRBD1. CDR1 is MDHEN, CDR2 SYDVKM, per germline. With V trimmed by 5 bases and J by 5 bases, 10 bases remained unmatched. This CDR3 has 15 amino acids. The CDR3 coding sequence is TGTGCCAGCAGTCCTAGGACAGGGCAGGGGACTGAAGCTTTCTTT. Translated, it gives CASSPRTGQGTEAFF.